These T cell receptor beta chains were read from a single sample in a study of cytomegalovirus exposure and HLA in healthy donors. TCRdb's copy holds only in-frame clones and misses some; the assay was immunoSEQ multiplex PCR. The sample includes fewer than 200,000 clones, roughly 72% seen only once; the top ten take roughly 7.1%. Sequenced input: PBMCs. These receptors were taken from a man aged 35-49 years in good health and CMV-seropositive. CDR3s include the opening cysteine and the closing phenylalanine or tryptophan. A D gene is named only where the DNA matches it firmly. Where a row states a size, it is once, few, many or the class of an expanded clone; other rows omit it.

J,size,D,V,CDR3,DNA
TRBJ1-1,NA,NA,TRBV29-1,CSVPRGGDTEAFF,TGCAGCGTCCCTCGGGGAGGGGACACTGAAGCTTTCTTT
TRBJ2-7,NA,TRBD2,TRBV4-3,CASSQDAGLASYEQYF,TGCGCCAGCAGCCAAGATGCCGGACTAGCCAGTTACGAGCAGTACTTC
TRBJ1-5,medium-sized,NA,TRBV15,CATSLNRDANQPQHF,TGTGCCACCAGCCTCAACAGGGACGCCAATCAGCCCCAGCATTTT
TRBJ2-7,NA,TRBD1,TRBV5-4,CASSAGQGTYEQYF,TGTGCCAGCAGCGCGGGACAGGGGACCTACGAGCAGTACTTC
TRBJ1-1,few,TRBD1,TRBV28,CASSYYRGGNTEAFF,TGTGCCAGCAGTTACTACAGGGGTGGGAACACTGAAGCTTTCTTT
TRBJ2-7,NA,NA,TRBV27,CASKPPGGGEAYEQYF,TGTGCCAGCAAACCCCCTGGGGGCGGCGAGGCCTACGAGCAGTACTTC
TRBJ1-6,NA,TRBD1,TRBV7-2,CASSPDRDPLHF,TGTGCCAGCAGCCCTGACAGGGACCCCCTCCACTTT
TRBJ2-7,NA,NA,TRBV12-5,CASGSYGGAYEQYF,TGTGCTAGTGGTTCTTATGGGGGCGCCTACGAGCAGTACTTC
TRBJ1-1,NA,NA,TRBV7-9,CASSLEQGSTEAFF,TGTGCCAGCAGCTTAGAACAGGGTAGCACTGAAGCTTTCTTT
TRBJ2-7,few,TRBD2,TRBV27,CASSSVLAGGPHEQYF,TGTGCCAGCAGTTCCGTACTAGCGGGGGGGCCCCACGAGCAGTACTTC
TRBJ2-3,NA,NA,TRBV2,CASSETGVGTDTQYF,TGTGCCAGCAGTGAAACGGGGGTGGGCACAGATACGCAGTATTTT
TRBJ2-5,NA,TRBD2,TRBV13,CASSVPGGKETQYF,TGTGCCAGCAGCGTCCCGGGGGGGAAAGAGACCCAGTACTTC
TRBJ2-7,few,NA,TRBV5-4,CASSFRRNSYEQYF,TGTGCCAGCAGCTTTCGGCGGAACTCCTACGAGCAGTACTTC
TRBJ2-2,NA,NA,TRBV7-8,CASSPGERKWDGELFF,TGTGCCAGCAGCCCCGGGGAGCGGAAGTGGGACGGGGAGCTGTTTTTT
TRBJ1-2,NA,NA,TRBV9,CASSADTFNYGYTF,TGTGCCAGCAGCGCAGACACTTTTAACTATGGCTACACCTTC